A single sample is the source of the 7 T cell receptor beta chains below, sequenced in a study of blood T cell repertoires in COVID-19. TCRdb keeps only in-frame clones here, not all; method: immunoSEQ multiplex PCR. The sample gives about 220,000 clones, around 87% of which show up once; roughly 3% is in the top ten. Sequencing used peripheral blood. The origin of the receptors is a woman aged 30 to 39 who had recovered from COVID-19.

The chain joins TRBV18 to TRBJ2-3; D is ambiguous. The CDR3 spans 18 residues. The germline gives CDR1 KGHSH, CDR2 LQKENI. V was shortened by 6 bases and J by 0 bases, with 22 bases between the two germline ends. Here the CDR3 reads CASSPKTTLPTSTDTQYF. The DNA of the CDR3 is TGTGCCAGCTCCCCTAAAACCACGCTACCAACTAGCACAGATACGCAGTATTTT.

The chain recombines TRBV29-1 with TRBJ2-2, with D possibly TRBD2 on 6 matching bases. The length of the CDR3 is 15 residues. V lost 4 bases and J lost 0, with 12 bases in between. Germline loops: CDR1 SQVTM, CDR2 ANQGSEA. CDR3 in amino acids: CSVGGLASNTGELFF. CDR3 nucleotides: TGCAGCGTTGGGGGACTCGCCTCGAACACCGGGGAGCTGTTTTTT.

The J gene is TRBJ2-1, the V gene TRBV5-1; D remains unclear. With 2 bases removed from V and 8 bases from J, the gap between germline ends came to 17 bases. The CDR3 has 15 residues. Looked up from germline, CDR1 is SGHRS and CDR2 is YFSETQ. CDR3 nucleotides: TGCGCCAGCAGCTTTTCATTAACCGAGGTAGATGAGCAGTTCTTC. Its translation: CASSFSLTEVDEQFF.

This chain links TRBV6-5 with TRBJ1-1, with 9 bases lining up with TRBD1. The CDR3 is made up of 14 amino acids. Germline V lookup: CDR1 MNHEY, CDR2 SVGAGI. Trimming at V came to 5 bases and at J to 3 bases, leaving 4 bases not matched to a gene. CDR3: CASSTGGWDTEAFF. CDR3 nucleotides: TGTGCCAGCAGTACAGGGGGCTGGGACACTGAAGCTTTCTTT.

The rearrangement links TRBV7-6 to TRBJ1-1; TRBD1 might be the D (5 bases). The V end was cut by 4 bases, the J end by 1 base, with 10 bases between. This CDR3 has 14 residues. CDR1 and CDR2 (germline): SGHVS, FNYEAQ. In DNA, the CDR3 is TGTGCCAGCAGCTCAGAGCAGGGGAACACTGAAGCTTTCTTT. Translating gives CASSSEQGNTEAFF.

The chain couples TRBV6-2 or TRBV6-3 to TRBJ1-3, with D hard to call. V was cut by 0 bases and J by 4 bases, with 13 bases left in between. Germline V gene lookup returns CDR1 MNHEY and CDR2 SVGEGT. The CDR3 sequence is 16 residues long. The chain's CDR3 is CASSYSRIHIGNTIYF. The CDR3 coding sequence is TGTGCCAGCAGTTACTCCCGCATCCACATCGGAAACACCATATATTTT.

This CDR3 is CASSLTEGTGELFF. CDR3 in DNA: TGTGCCAGCAGCTTGACAGAAGGTACCGGGGAGCTGTTTTTT. This sequence joins TRBV7-2 and TRBJ2-2, with D maybe TRBD1 (5 bases). CDR1 and CDR2 (germline): SGHTA, FQGNSA. The V gene lost 3 bases and the J gene lost 5 bases, with 10 bases spanning the gap. CDR3 length: 14 residues.